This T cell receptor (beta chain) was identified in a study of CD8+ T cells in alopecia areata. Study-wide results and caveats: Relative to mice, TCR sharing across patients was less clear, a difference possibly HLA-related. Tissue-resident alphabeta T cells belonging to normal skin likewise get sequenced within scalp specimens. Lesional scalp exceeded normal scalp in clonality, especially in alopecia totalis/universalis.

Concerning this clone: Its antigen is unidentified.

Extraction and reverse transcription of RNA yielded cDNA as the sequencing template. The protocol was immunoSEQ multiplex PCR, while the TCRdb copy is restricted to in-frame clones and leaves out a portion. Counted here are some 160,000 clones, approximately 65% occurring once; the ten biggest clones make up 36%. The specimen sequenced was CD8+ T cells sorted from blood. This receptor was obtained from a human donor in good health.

CDR3 coding DNA: TGTGCCAGCAGCTTGGATAGCGGGGACCCCTACGAGCAGTACTTC. This codes for CASSLDSGDPYEQYF. V gene TRBV5-5 combines with J gene TRBJ2-7, with 8 positions matching TRBD2. The germline gives CDR1 SGHKS, CDR2 YYEKEE (reference sequence). V was pared by 0 bases and J by 2 bases, with 4 bases of the junction left unmatched. This CDR3 is built from 15 residues. Looking up the rest from reference TRBV5-5 and TRBJ2-7 gives the full variable domain: DAGVTQSPTHLIKTRGQQVTLRCSPISGHKSVSWYQQVLGQGPQFIFQYYEKEERGRGNFPDRFSARQFPNYSSELNVNALLLGDSALYLCASSLDSGDPYEQYFGPGTRLTVT.